These T cell receptor beta chains were read from a single sample in a study of T cells in Graves' hyperthyroidism and ophthalmopathy. Each CDR3 protein is one row after TCRdb ran MiXCR on the multiplex PCR reads. The sample records about 840,000 distinct CDR3 sequences, more than 30% being singletons. The sequencing sample was made of blood. These TCRs come from a man aged 18 to 29 with Graves' hyperthyroidism. Each CDR3 is given with its conserved first and last residue. D genes are given only for firm matches. Clone size is shown for a subset of rows, as once, few, many or a class of expanded clone.

j_call: TRBJ1-5; v_call: TRBV5-8; d_call: NA; clone_size: few; cdr3_nt: TGTGCCAGCAGCTTGGTTCCAGGGGAACAGCCCCAGCATTTT; cdr3_aa: CASSLVPGEQPQHF
j_call: TRBJ1-1; v_call: TRBV29-1; d_call: NA; clone_size: many; cdr3_nt: TGCAGCGTTGGAACGAACACTGAAGCTTTCTTT; cdr3_aa: CSVGTNTEAFF
j_call: TRBJ1-1; v_call: TRBV15; d_call: TRBD1; clone_size: many; cdr3_nt: TGTGCCACCAGCAGGGGGGACAGGGCAAACACTGAAGCTTTCTTT; cdr3_aa: CATSRGDRANTEAFF
j_call: TRBJ1-5; v_call: TRBV20-1; d_call: TRBD1; clone_size: NA; cdr3_nt: TGCAGTGCTAGTAGCGGTGGGACAGGGAGTCAGCCCCAGCATTTT; cdr3_aa: CSASSGGTGSQPQHF
j_call: TRBJ1-4; v_call: TRBV20-1; d_call: NA; clone_size: NA; cdr3_nt: TGCAGTGCTCTGGACGGTGCAACTAATGAAAAACTGTTTTTT; cdr3_aa: CSALDGATNEKLFF
j_call: TRBJ2-5; v_call: TRBV24-1; d_call: NA; clone_size: many; cdr3_nt: TGTGCCACCAGTGATGGGGGACACCAAGAGACCCAGTACTTC; cdr3_aa: CATSDGGHQETQYF
j_call: TRBJ2-7; v_call: TRBV7-9; d_call: TRBD2; clone_size: NA; cdr3_nt: TGTGCCAGCAGCTTACTAGCGGGACTCTCCTACGAGCAGTACTTC; cdr3_aa: CASSLLAGLSYEQYF
j_call: TRBJ2-5; v_call: TRBV13; d_call: TRBD1; clone_size: few; cdr3_nt: TGTGCCAGCAGCTTACCGGGACAGGGGGCGTCAGAGACCCAGTACTTC; cdr3_aa: CASSLPGQGASETQYF
j_call: TRBJ2-7; v_call: TRBV7-6; d_call: TRBD1; clone_size: NA; cdr3_nt: TGTGCCAGCAGCCCGGGGGGACAGGGGTACCACGAGCAGTACTTC; cdr3_aa: CASSPGGQGYHEQYF
j_call: TRBJ2-7; v_call: TRBV7-8; d_call: NA; clone_size: NA; cdr3_nt: TGTGCCAGCAGCGCTGCTGAAAATAGCCCTCGGGAGCCGTACTTC; cdr3_aa: CASSAAENSPREPYF
j_call: TRBJ2-2; v_call: TRBV7-3; d_call: TRBD2; clone_size: many; cdr3_nt: TGTGCCAGCAGCCCAGGGACTAGCGGGACCGGGGAGCTGTTTTTT; cdr3_aa: CASSPGTSGTGELFF
j_call: TRBJ2-7; v_call: TRBV13; d_call: NA; clone_size: few; cdr3_nt: TGTGCCAGCAGCTTTTGGAGGGCCCGAGGGGAGCAGTACTTC; cdr3_aa: CASSFWRARGEQYF
j_call: TRBJ1-5; v_call: TRBV19; d_call: TRBD1; clone_size: NA; cdr3_nt: TGTGCCAGTAGTGGGGTAGGGGACAGGGATAGCAATCAGCCCCAGCATTTT; cdr3_aa: CASSGVGDRDSNQPQHF
j_call: TRBJ2-5; v_call: TRBV7-9; d_call: TRBD1; clone_size: once; cdr3_nt: TGCGCCAGCAGCCGCCGCAGGGGGGAGACCCAGTACTTC; cdr3_aa: CASSRRRGETQYF
j_call: TRBJ2-2; v_call: TRBV7-3; d_call: TRBD2; clone_size: NA; cdr3_nt: TGTGCCAGCAGCCCCGCCGGGACTAGCGGAACCGGGGAGCTGTTTTTT; cdr3_aa: CASSPAGTSGTGELFF
j_call: TRBJ1-3; v_call: TRBV20-1; d_call: TRBD1; clone_size: many; cdr3_nt: TGCAGTGCTAGAGCTCCAGGGGGAGGAAACACCATATATTTT; cdr3_aa: CSARAPGGGNTIYF
j_call: TRBJ1-2; v_call: TRBV2; d_call: TRBD1; clone_size: once; cdr3_nt: TGTGCCAGCAGTGGAGGGGGCGAAGTTGGCTACACCTTC; cdr3_aa: CASSGGGEVGYTF
j_call: TRBJ2-2; v_call: TRBV7-9; d_call: NA; clone_size: NA; cdr3_nt: TGCGCCAGCAGCCCCCGGGACCTTCCCGGGGAGCTGTTTTTT; cdr3_aa: CASSPRDLPGELFF
j_call: TRBJ1-3; v_call: TRBV19; d_call: NA; clone_size: many; cdr3_nt: TGTGCCAGTAGGCCAAACACAGGGAGTGGAAACACCATATATTTT; cdr3_aa: CASRPNTGSGNTIYF
j_call: TRBJ2-3; v_call: TRBV7-2; d_call: NA; clone_size: NA; cdr3_nt: TGTGCCAGCAGCTTAGCAGGGCTGACGCAGTATTTT; cdr3_aa: CASSLAGLTQYF
j_call: TRBJ1-2; v_call: TRBV12-3/TRBV12-4; d_call: TRBD1; clone_size: NA; cdr3_nt: TGTGCCAGTTCTACAGGGGATCAATATGGCTACACCTTC; cdr3_aa: CASSTGDQYGYTF
j_call: TRBJ2-7; v_call: TRBV5-1; d_call: NA; clone_size: many; cdr3_nt: TGCGCCAGCAGTCGCCGGGACCCCGACGGAGAGCAGTACTTC; cdr3_aa: CASSRRDPDGEQYF
j_call: TRBJ2-7; v_call: TRBV2; d_call: NA; clone_size: NA; cdr3_nt: TGTGCCAGCAGGACCTCCAGAACCTCCTACGAGCAGTACTTC; cdr3_aa: CASRTSRTSYEQYF
j_call: TRBJ2-7; v_call: TRBV25-1; d_call: TRBD1; clone_size: NA; cdr3_nt: TGTGCCAGCGTTGAAGGCACAGGGGATCGAGACGAGCAGTACTTC; cdr3_aa: CASVEGTGDRDEQYF
j_call: TRBJ1-1; v_call: TRBV12-3/TRBV12-4; d_call: NA; clone_size: few; cdr3_nt: TGTGCCAGCAATTCGCGCGGGGACACTGAAGCTTTCTTT; cdr3_aa: CASNSRGDTEAFF
j_call: TRBJ1-5; v_call: TRBV6-6; d_call: NA; clone_size: few; cdr3_nt: TGTGCCAGCAGTTTGGCCGGGGGGGCAGATCAGCCCCAGCATTTT; cdr3_aa: CASSLAGGADQPQHF
j_call: TRBJ2-5; v_call: TRBV7-8; d_call: TRBD2; clone_size: many; cdr3_nt: TGTGCCAGCAGCCCGCCGGGACTAGCGCAAGAGACCCAGTACTTC; cdr3_aa: CASSPPGLAQETQYF
j_call: TRBJ1-5; v_call: TRBV4-2; d_call: NA; clone_size: NA; cdr3_nt: TGTGCCAGCAGCCTAGAGGAGGGGTCGGGCAATCAGCCCCAGCATTTT; cdr3_aa: CASSLEEGSGNQPQHF
j_call: TRBJ1-4; v_call: TRBV15; d_call: TRBD1; clone_size: NA; cdr3_nt: TGTGCCACCAGCCCAAAAGGGACAGGGGTGGAAAAACTGTTTTTT; cdr3_aa: CATSPKGTGVEKLFF
j_call: TRBJ2-5; v_call: TRBV11-2; d_call: NA; clone_size: few; cdr3_nt: TGTGCCAGCAGCTTAGATGGTCCAGAGACCCAGTACTTC; cdr3_aa: CASSLDGPETQYF
j_call: TRBJ2-5; v_call: TRBV20-1; d_call: TRBD1; clone_size: many; cdr3_nt: TGCAGTGCCAACCGGGACAGCCAAGAGACCCAGTACTTC; cdr3_aa: CSANRDSQETQYF
j_call: TRBJ1-1; v_call: TRBV19; d_call: NA; clone_size: few; cdr3_nt: TGTGCCAGAGAAAACAGGGTAAAGACTGAAGCTTTCTTT; cdr3_aa: CARENRVKTEAFF
j_call: TRBJ1-5; v_call: TRBV19; d_call: NA; clone_size: few; cdr3_nt: TGTGCCAGCAGCTTTGGTTTTAGCAATCAGCCCCAGCATTTT; cdr3_aa: CASSFGFSNQPQHF
j_call: TRBJ1-5; v_call: TRBV9; d_call: NA; clone_size: many; cdr3_nt: TGTGCCAGCAGCATAAAGATCGGGGGGCATCAGCCCCAGCATTTT; cdr3_aa: CASSIKIGGHQPQHF
j_call: TRBJ1-5; v_call: TRBV10-3; d_call: TRBD1; clone_size: few; cdr3_nt: TGTGCCAGCAGCCAACAGGGGCGAAGCAATCAGCCCCAGCATTTT; cdr3_aa: CASSQQGRSNQPQHF
j_call: TRBJ1-1; v_call: TRBV20-1; d_call: NA; clone_size: NA; cdr3_nt: TGCAGTGCTAGACGGGGAAGCATGAACACTGAAGCTTTCTTT; cdr3_aa: CSARRGSMNTEAFF
j_call: TRBJ1-1; v_call: TRBV10-1; d_call: NA; clone_size: many; cdr3_nt: TGCGCCAGCAGTGCCTCGACGGGGACTGAAGCTTTCTTT; cdr3_aa: CASSASTGTEAFF
j_call: TRBJ2-7; v_call: TRBV2; d_call: NA; clone_size: NA; cdr3_nt: TGTGCCAGCATCGGGGGCAGCCCGAGCTCCTACGAGCAGTACTTC; cdr3_aa: CASIGGSPSSYEQYF
j_call: TRBJ2-7; v_call: TRBV19; d_call: TRBD1; clone_size: few; cdr3_nt: TGTGCCAGTAGTATCACGGCAGGGGGCCTCTACGAGCAGTACTTC; cdr3_aa: CASSITAGGLYEQYF
j_call: TRBJ1-1; v_call: TRBV7-6; d_call: NA; clone_size: few; cdr3_nt: TGTGCCAGCAGCTTCACAGGGATTGAAGCTTTCTTT; cdr3_aa: CASSFTGIEAFF
j_call: TRBJ2-5; v_call: TRBV2; d_call: NA; clone_size: NA; cdr3_nt: TGTGCCAGCAGTGAAATGAGACCCGAAGGGTCCCAGTACTTC; cdr3_aa: CASSEMRPEGSQYF
j_call: TRBJ1-2; v_call: TRBV12-3/TRBV12-4; d_call: NA; clone_size: many; cdr3_nt: TGTGCCAGCAGTCTCGGGACCCCCAGAGGCTACACCTTC; cdr3_aa: CASSLGTPRGYTF
j_call: TRBJ2-7; v_call: TRBV19; d_call: NA; clone_size: NA; cdr3_nt: TGTGCCAGTAGTATCGTAGGGCGGGCCTACGAGCAGTACTTC; cdr3_aa: CASSIVGRAYEQYF
j_call: TRBJ2-7; v_call: TRBV7-2; d_call: NA; clone_size: many; cdr3_nt: TGTGCCAGCAGCCCTCGGACCGGAGACGGGCAGTACTTC; cdr3_aa: CASSPRTGDGQYF
j_call: TRBJ1-1; v_call: TRBV5-1; d_call: TRBD1; clone_size: NA; cdr3_nt: TGCGCCAGCAGCTTTGGAGCCGGGACAGTGCTTGAAGCTTTCTTT; cdr3_aa: CASSFGAGTVLEAFF
j_call: TRBJ2-5; v_call: TRBV14; d_call: NA; clone_size: NA; cdr3_nt: TGTGCCAGCAGCCAAGAAGACGTGGTGGAGACCCAGTACTTC; cdr3_aa: CASSQEDVVETQYF
j_call: TRBJ2-7; v_call: TRBV29-1; d_call: TRBD2; clone_size: NA; cdr3_nt: TGCAGCGTTGAGCTAGCGGGGGGCCACTTC; cdr3_aa: CSVELAGGHF